This TCR beta chain stems from a study of T-cell memory formation after mild COVID-19. TCRdb itself ran the 5' RACE reads through MiXCR, one entry per CDR3 protein. This table has around 140,000 distinct CDR3 sequences, about 25% appearing once. V was cut by 4 bases and J by 2 bases, with 15 bases left in between. The germline V gene encodes CDR1 MNHEY and CDR2 SMNVEV (reference sequence). This CDR3 comprises 15 residues. Sample: PBMCs or a T cell subset sorted from them (not recorded which). The chain carries TRBV27 and TRBJ2-7, with D perhaps TRBD1 (6 bases). The TCR comes from an adult woman who had mild COVID-19 (a few samples of this study predate the infection). Cell type and time point are not known. The CDR3 coding sequence is TGTGCCAGCAGTTCCTGGACAGTTGAGACCTACGAGCAGTACTTC. It yields the protein CASSSWTVETYEQYF.